These T cell receptor beta chains were read from a single sample in a study of shared clonotypes between healthy human individuals. The data were produced by immunoSEQ multiplex PCR, yet TCRdb's version contains in-frame clones alone and is incomplete. The sample has more than 2 million clones, around 95% seen once; the top ten hold about 0.13%. Sequencing input: naive CD4+ T cells sorted from blood. The receptors were gathered from a man between 18 and 29 years old in good health. The CDR3 runs from the conserved cysteine through the conserved F or W. A D gene is named only where the DNA matches it firmly. Part of the rows lack a size; the others show once, few, many or a class for expanded clones.

clone_size	v_call	d_call	j_call	cdr3_aa	cdr3_nt
once	TRBV7-2	-	TRBJ2-7	CASSLAAGGEWEQYF	TGTGCCAGCAGCTTAGCGGCAGGGGGGGAATGGGAGCAGTACTTC
-	TRBV11-2	TRBD1	TRBJ1-1	CASSLGRRDRSENTEAFF	TGTGCCAGCAGCTTAGGCAGGAGGGACAGGTCGGAGAACACTGAAGCTTTCTTT
-	TRBV4-1	TRBD1	TRBJ1-4	CASSLGTGSSTNEKLFF	TGCGCCAGCAGCCTCGGGACAGGGTCTTCAACTAATGAAAAACTGTTTTTT
-	TRBV2	TRBD1	TRBJ1-4	CASRMGTGVTEKLFF	TGTGCCAGCAGAATGGGGACAGGGGTTACTGAAAAACTGTTTTTT
-	TRBV18	-	TRBJ1-1	CASSPFREGEAFF	TGTGCCAGCTCACCTTTCAGGGAAGGAGAAGCTTTCTTT
-	TRBV5-1	TRBD1	TRBJ1-2	CASSLDGTGGYGYTF	TGCGCCAGCAGCTTGGATGGGACAGGGGGCTATGGCTACACCTTC
-	TRBV11-2	-	TRBJ1-3	CASSLRDYSGNTIYF	TGTGCCAGCAGCTTACGTGACTACTCTGGAAACACCATATATTTT
once	TRBV7-9	-	TRBJ1-2	CASSLGAAYGYTF	TGTGCCAGCAGCTTAGGGGCCGCCTATGGCTACACCTTC
-	TRBV19	-	TRBJ2-7	CASSIDPKNEQYF	TGTGCCAGTAGTATAGATCCCAAGAACGAGCAGTACTTC
once	TRBV27	-	TRBJ1-2	CASSLEGARGYTF	TGTGCCAGCAGTTTAGAAGGGGCTCGGGGCTACACCTTC
once	TRBV7-2	-	TRBJ2-2	CASSPQAGPGNTGELFF	TGTGCCAGCAGCCCCCAGGCGGGGCCGGGGAACACCGGGGAGCTGTTTTTT
-	TRBV11-1	-	TRBJ2-7	CASSLRGTGAGEQYF	TGTGCCAGCAGCTTACGCGGGACGGGAGCAGGCGAGCAGTACTTC
-	TRBV5-8	-	TRBJ2-5	CASSLAPGRGFQETQYF	TGTGCCAGCAGCTTGGCCCCTGGCAGGGGCTTTCAAGAGACCCAGTACTTC
-	TRBV5-1	-	TRBJ2-1	CASRAGTDNEQFF	TGCGCCAGCAGAGCCGGGACCGACAATGAGCAGTTCTTC
few	TRBV5-6	-	TRBJ1-5	CASSLSGASQPQHF	TGTGCCAGCAGCTTGTCAGGGGCAAGTCAGCCCCAGCATTTT
-	TRBV28	TRBD1	TRBJ1-2	CASTTGNYGYTF	TGTGCCAGCACGACAGGGAACTATGGCTACACCTTC
-	TRBV19	-	TRBJ1-5	CASGSVQPQHF	TGTGCCAGTGGGTCGGTTCAGCCCCAGCATTTT
few	TRBV10-2	-	TRBJ2-1	CASSEYQVGDEQFF	TGCGCCAGCAGTGAGTATCAGGTTGGGGATGAGCAGTTCTTC
-	TRBV2	TRBD1	TRBJ1-4	CASSDKGAEGKLFF	TGTGCCAGCAGTGATAAGGGGGCGGAAGGAAAACTGTTTTTT
-	TRBV7-2	-	TRBJ2-5	CASSLVGSEETQYF	TGTGCCAGCAGCTTAGTTGGTAGCGAAGAGACCCAGTACTTC
-	TRBV2	TRBD1	TRBJ2-7	CASSVDRVTYEQYF	TGTGCCAGCAGTGTGGACAGGGTAACATACGAGCAGTACTTC
-	TRBV6-6	-	TRBJ1-5	CASTLGQTSNQPQHF	TGTGCCAGCACTCTTGGACAGACTAGCAATCAGCCCCAGCATTTT
-	TRBV6-5	TRBD1	TRBJ1-1	CASSNRQGSGEAFF	TGTGCCAGCAGTAACCGACAGGGGTCGGGTGAAGCTTTCTTT
once	TRBV4-1	TRBD2	TRBJ2-1	CASSQDLVAGTYNEQFF	TGCGCCAGCAGCCAAGATTTAGTAGCGGGGACCTACAATGAGCAGTTCTTC
-	TRBV7-6	-	TRBJ1-6	CASSLAFLGDSPLHF	TGTGCCAGCAGCTTAGCATTCCTGGGAGATTCACCCCTCCACTTT
-	TRBV18	-	TRBJ2-1	CASSPGLGSEQFF	TGTGCCAGCTCACCAGGTCTCGGTAGTGAGCAGTTCTTC
-	TRBV30	-	TRBJ2-5	CAGDIGTQYF	TGTGCCGGGGACATTGGGACCCAGTACTTC
-	TRBV2	TRBD2	TRBJ2-5	CASGGAGGPLETQYF	TGTGCCAGCGGAGGGGCGGGGGGCCCTCTGGAGACCCAGTACTTC
-	TRBV18	-	TRBJ2-3	CASSPEASADTQYF	TGTGCCAGCTCCCCCGAGGCGTCAGCAGATACGCAGTATTTT
-	TRBV30	-	TRBJ2-7	CAWSDTSYEQYF	TGTGCCTGGTCGGACACATCCTACGAGCAGTACTTC
-	TRBV7-9	TRBD2	TRBJ2-1	CASSTSGRASYNEQFF	TGTGCCAGCAGCACTAGCGGGAGGGCCTCCTACAATGAGCAGTTCTTC
-	TRBV27	-	TRBJ2-1	CASRGGLAALDEQFF	TGTGCCAGCAGGGGGGGGCTAGCGGCCCTCGATGAGCAGTTCTTC
-	TRBV7-2	TRBD1	TRBJ2-7	CASSQTGGYEQYF	TGTGCCAGCAGCCAAACAGGGGGCTACGAGCAGTACTTC
-	TRBV9	TRBD1	TRBJ2-7	CASSVLETGGEQYF	TGTGCCAGCAGCGTACTTGAGACAGGGGGCGAGCAGTACTTC
-	TRBV10-2	TRBD2	TRBJ2-3	CASGSWRGADTQYF	TGCGCCAGCGGGTCGTGGCGGGGGGCGGATACGCAGTATTTT
-	TRBV5-8	-	TRBJ1-1	CASILGLLGTEAFF	-
-	TRBV6-1	TRBD1	TRBJ1-4	CASIRGTGWEKLFF	TGTGCCAGCATCCGGGGGACAGGGTGGGAGAAACTGTTTTTT